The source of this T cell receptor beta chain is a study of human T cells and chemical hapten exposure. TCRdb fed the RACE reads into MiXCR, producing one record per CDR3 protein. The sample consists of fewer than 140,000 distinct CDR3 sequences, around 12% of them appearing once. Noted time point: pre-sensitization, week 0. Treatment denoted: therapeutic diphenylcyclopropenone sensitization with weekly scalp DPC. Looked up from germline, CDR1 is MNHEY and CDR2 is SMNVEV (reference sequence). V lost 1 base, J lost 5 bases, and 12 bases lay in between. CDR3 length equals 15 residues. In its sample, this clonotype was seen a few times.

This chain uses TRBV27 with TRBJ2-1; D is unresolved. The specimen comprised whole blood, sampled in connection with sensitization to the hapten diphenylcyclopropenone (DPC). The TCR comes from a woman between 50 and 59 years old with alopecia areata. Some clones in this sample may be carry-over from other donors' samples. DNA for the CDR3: TGTGCCAGCAGTTTATTGGGCCCTATAAACAATGAGCAGTTCTTC. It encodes CASSLLGPINNEQFF.